Listed here are 18 T cell receptor beta chains from one sample, sequenced in a study of blood T cell repertoires in COVID-19. Assay: immunoSEQ multiplex PCR; the TCRdb copy retains only in-frame clones and omits some. Among approximately 170,000 clones listed, around four fifths were seen once. Material: peripheral blood. These receptors were collected from a man aged 40-49 years who had recovered from COVID-19.

This chain uses TRBV3-1 (or the pseudogene TRBV3-2) with TRBJ2-7, with D perhaps TRBD2 (6 bases). Deletions cut 7 bases from V and 5 bases from J, with 18 bases between. CDR1 LGHDT and CDR2 YNNKEL come from the germline V gene (reference sequence). CDR3 length: 14 amino acids. The CDR3 here is CASTGGVGFHEQYF. The CDR3 DNA sequence: TGTGCCAGCACCGGGGGTGTGGGGTTCCACGAGCAGTACTTC.

The chain has TRBV2 and TRBJ2-5, with unresolved D. Germline values: CDR1 SNHLY, CDR2 FYNNEI. V dropped 1 base and J dropped 5 bases, with 8 bases sitting between them. The CDR3 consists of 13 residues. The CDR3 DNA sequence: TGTGCCAGCAGTGAAGACCGGTGGGAGACCCAGTACTTC. Its protein product is CASSEDRWETQYF.

The chain carries TRBV19 and TRBJ2-1; 13 bases align to TRBD2. The CDR3 covers 20 residues. V lost 1 base and J lost 2; bases outside the gene matches: 11. Germline V lookup: CDR1 LNHDA, CDR2 SQIVND (reference sequence). The CDR3 spells CASSIVGVTGTSGTYNEQFF. CDR3 nucleotides: TGTGCCAGTAGTATAGTTGGGGTAACCGGGACTAGCGGGACCTACAATGAGCAGTTCTTC.

CDR3 nucleotide sequence: TGCGCCAGCAGCCAGGGGACAGGCGGTAGGTTGTACTTC. Its protein product is CASSQGTGGRLYF. V gene TRBV5-1 combines with J gene TRBJ2-7; TRBD1 matches 8 bases. Trimming at V came to 4 bases and at J to 12 bases, leaving 12 bases not matched to a gene. Germline loops: CDR1 SGHRS, CDR2 YFSETQ. This CDR3 comprises 13 residues. The full variable domain, with the rest looked up from reference TRBV5-1 and TRBJ2-7, is KAGVTQTPRYLIKTRGQQVTLSCSPISGHRSVSWYQQTPGQGLQFLFEYFSETQRNKGNFPGRFSGRQFSNSRSEMNVSTLELGDSALYLCASSQGTGGRLYFGPGTRLTVT.

V usage is TRBV18 and J usage is TRBJ2-5, with 7 bases fitting TRBD1. In germline, CDR1 is KGHSH, CDR2 LQKENI. The CDR3 is made up of 15 amino acids. The ends lost 3 bases at V and 5 bases at J; junction bases unmatched: 9. CDR3 in DNA: TGTGCCAGCTCACCGATCCGGGACAGACGGGAGACCCAGTACTTC. Translated: CASSPIRDRRETQYF. The full variable domain, completed using reference TRBV18 and TRBJ2-5, is NAGVMQNPRHLVRRRGQEARLRCSPMKGHSHVYWYRQLPEEGLKFMVYLQKENIIDESGMPKERFSAEFPKEGPSILRIQQVVRGDSAAYFCASSPIRDRRETQYFGPGTRLLVL.

The gene calls are TRBV30 and TRBJ2-1, with a possible D match to TRBD2 (6 bases). This CDR3 is built from 12 residues. Germline V gene lookup returns CDR1 GTSNPN and CDR2 SVGIG (reference sequence). Trimming removed 2 bases from V and 7 bases from J, with 9 bases in between. The CDR3 region is CAWSRDFNEQFF. CDR3 sequence (DNA): TGTGCCTGGAGTAGGGACTTTAATGAGCAGTTCTTC.

J is TRBJ1-4 and V is TRBV3-1 (or the pseudogene TRBV3-2), with 11 bases matching TRBD1. J was trimmed by 8 bases and V by 4 bases; bases with no gene match: 3. The length of the CDR3 is 14 residues. Germline V gene lookup returns CDR1 LGHDT and CDR2 YNNKEL (reference sequence). The CDR3 nucleotides are TGTGCCAGCAGCCTAAGGACAGGGGGCGAAAAACTGTTTTTT. Translating gives CASSLRTGGEKLFF.

The chain joins TRBV3-1 (or the pseudogene TRBV3-2) to TRBJ1-2; D is uncertain. The CDR3 spans 14 residues. Germline CDR1 LGHDT, CDR2 YNNKEL (reference sequence). V lost 1 base and J lost 1, with 7 bases in between. CDR3 nucleotides: TGTGCCAGCAGCCAAGCACATGATAACTATGGCTACACCTTC. Translation gives CASSQAHDNYGYTF.

Comment on this clone: The sample carries other DNA sequences with the same CDR3. This chain links TRBV9 with TRBJ1-2, with 7 bases matching TRBD1. Germline lookup yields CDR1 SGDLS and CDR2 YYNGEE. The trim removed 2 bases at V and 0 bases at J, leaving 1 base unmatched. CDR3 length: 14 amino acids. The CDR3 bases are TGTGCCAGCAGCGTTGGGACAGCTAACTATGGCTACACCTTC. Amino acids: CASSVGTANYGYTF. The variable domain in full, with the rest retrieved from reference TRBV9 and TRBJ1-2, is DSGVTQTPKHLITATGQRVTLRCSPRSGDLSVYWYQQSLDQGLQFLIQYYNGEERAKGNILERFSAQQFPDLHSELNLSSLELGDSALYFCASSVGTANYGYTFGSGTRLTVV.

The count of this clone is one. The CDR3 DNA reads as TGTGCCAGCTATCGGACAGGACCCTACGAGCAGTACTTC. Amino acid sequence: CASYRTGPYEQYF. The genes are TRBV6-5 and TRBJ2-7; 7 bases agree with TRBD1. Germline V gene lookup returns CDR1 MNHEY and CDR2 SVGAGI. The trim removed 8 bases at V and 2 bases at J, leaving 6 bases unmatched. CDR3 length: 13 residues.

This clone was found a few times. The J gene is TRBJ1-6, the V gene TRBV5-6; 8 bases are shared with TRBD1. V dropped 1 base and J dropped 11; count of bases not matched to a gene: 11. CDR3 length equals 16 residues. CDR1 SGHDT and CDR2 YYEEEE come from the germline V gene. CDR3 sequence (DNA): TGTGCCAGCAGCTTGCTGGACAGGGAGGTAGGTCCACCCCTCCACTTT. This gives the protein CASSLLDREVGPPLHF. Full variable domain (outside the CDR3, taken from reference TRBV5-6 and TRBJ1-6): DAGVTQSPTHLIKTRGQQVTLRCSPKSGHDTVSWYQQALGQGPQFIFQYYEEEERQRGNFPDRFSGHQFPNYSSELNVNALLLGDSALYLCASSLLDREVGPPLHFGNGTRLTVT.

This rearrangement joins TRBV7-3 to TRBJ1-6, with D possibly TRBD1 on 6 matching bases. Trimming removed 8 bases at V and 9 bases at J, with 14 bases between. The CDR3 spans 13 residues. From germline, CDR1 is SGHTA and CDR2 FQGTGA. The CDR3 sequence is CASGGGGGSPLHF. The CDR3 DNA follows: TGTGCCAGCGGAGGAGGGGGGGGTTCACCCCTCCACTTT.

On this clone itself: At one of its ends the junction is not consistent with the germline gene, which may arise from a read error. The V call is TRBV6-5, the J call TRBJ2-7; 12 bases align to TRBD2. CDR3 length: 12 residues. Germline V gene sequence: CDR1 MNHEY, CDR2 SVGAGI. CDR3 in amino acids: CASSRTSGNLSF. The CDR3 DNA is TGTGCCAGCAGCCGGACTAGCGGGAACCTTAGCTTC.

The chain has TRBV4-2 and TRBJ1-3, with D possibly being TRBD1 (5 bases). CDR3 length: 16 residues. The germline V gene encodes CDR1 LGHNA and CDR2 YNFKEQ. Trimming removed 1 base at V and 0 bases at J, with 10 bases between. DNA of the CDR3: TGTGCCAGCAGCCAAGTTCGGGGGTTCTCTGGAAACACCATATATTTT. As protein: CASSQVRGFSGNTIYF.

The V and J genes are TRBV6-5 and TRBJ2-5, with TRBD1 matching 9 bases. The CDR3 sequence is 13 residues long. V shed 6 bases, J shed 4 bases, and the junction held 3 bases outside the gene matches. CDR1 MNHEY and CDR2 SVGAGI come from the germline V gene. This CDR3 is CASRDRGVETQYF. CDR3 DNA sequence: TGTGCCAGCAGGGACAGGGGCGTAGAGACCCAGTACTTC.

The chain employs TRBV2 and TRBJ2-5; TRBD1 is a possible D gene (6 bases). The germline V gene has CDR1 SNHLY and CDR2 FYNNEI. This CDR3 region has 14 residues. V was shortened by 7 bases and J by 4 bases, with 16 bases between the two germline ends. The CDR3 is CASKGTFNAETQYF. CDR3 coding DNA: TGTGCCAGCAAAGGGACATTCAACGCAGAGACCCAGTACTTC.

The genes are TRBV18 and TRBJ2-1; D perhaps matches TRBD1 (6 bases). In germline, CDR1 is KGHSH, CDR2 LQKENI. This CDR3 contains 13 residues. Trimming took off 8 bases at V and 5 bases at J, with 13 bases between the two ends. CDR3 amino acids: CASAPNRDNEQFF. The CDR3 nucleotides are TGTGCCAGCGCCCCGAACAGGGACAATGAGCAGTTCTTC.

The V gene is TRBV6-6, the J gene TRBJ1-3, with TRBD1 matching over 8 bases. CDR3 length: 16 residues. Looked up from germline, CDR1 is MNHNY and CDR2 is SVGAGI (reference sequence). Germline trimming cut 6 bases from V and 0 bases from J; bases unmatched to any gene: 7. The DNA of the CDR3 is TGTGCCAGCAGCGATTACAGGGGGGACTCTGGAAACACCATATATTTT. Residues: CASSDYRGDSGNTIYF.